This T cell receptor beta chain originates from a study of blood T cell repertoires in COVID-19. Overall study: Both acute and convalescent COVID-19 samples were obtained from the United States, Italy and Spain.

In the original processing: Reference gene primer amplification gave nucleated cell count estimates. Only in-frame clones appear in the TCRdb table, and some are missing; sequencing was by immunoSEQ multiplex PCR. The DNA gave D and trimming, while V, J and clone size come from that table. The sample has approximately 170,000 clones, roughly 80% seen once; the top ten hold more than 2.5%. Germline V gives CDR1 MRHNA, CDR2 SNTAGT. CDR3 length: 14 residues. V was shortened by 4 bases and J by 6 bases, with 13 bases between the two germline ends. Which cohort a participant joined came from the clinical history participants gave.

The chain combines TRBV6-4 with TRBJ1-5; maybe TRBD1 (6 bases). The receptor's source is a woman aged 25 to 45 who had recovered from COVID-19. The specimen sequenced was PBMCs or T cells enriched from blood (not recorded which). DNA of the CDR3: TGTGCCAGCAGTGCACAGGGAATCGGTCAGCCCCAGCATTTT. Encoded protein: CASSAQGIGQPQHF.